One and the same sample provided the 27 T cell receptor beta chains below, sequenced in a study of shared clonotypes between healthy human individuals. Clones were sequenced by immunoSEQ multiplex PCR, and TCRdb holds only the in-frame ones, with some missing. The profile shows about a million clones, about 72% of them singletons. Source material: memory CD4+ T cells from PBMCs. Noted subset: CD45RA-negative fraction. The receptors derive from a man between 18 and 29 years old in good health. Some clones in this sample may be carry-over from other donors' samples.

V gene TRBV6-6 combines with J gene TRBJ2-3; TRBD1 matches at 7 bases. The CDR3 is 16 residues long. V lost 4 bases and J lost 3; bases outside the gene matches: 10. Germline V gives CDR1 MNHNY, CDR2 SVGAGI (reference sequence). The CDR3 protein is CASSFGQATSTDTQYF. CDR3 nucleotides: TGTGCCAGCAGTTTTGGACAGGCGACTTCGACAGATACGCAGTATTTT.

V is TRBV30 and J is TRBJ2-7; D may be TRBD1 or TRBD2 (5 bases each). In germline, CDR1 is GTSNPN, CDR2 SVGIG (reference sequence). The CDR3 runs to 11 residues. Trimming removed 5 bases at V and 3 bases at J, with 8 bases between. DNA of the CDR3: TGTGCCTGGGGGGGATTCTACGAGCAGTACTTC. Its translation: CAWGGFYEQYF.

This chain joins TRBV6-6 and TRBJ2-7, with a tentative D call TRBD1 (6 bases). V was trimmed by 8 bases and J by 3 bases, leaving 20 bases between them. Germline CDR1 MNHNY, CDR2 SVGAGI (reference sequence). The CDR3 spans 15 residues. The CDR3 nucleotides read TGTGCCAGCCATCAACCTACAGGGTTTTTCTACGAGCAGTACTTC. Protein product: CASHQPTGFFYEQYF.

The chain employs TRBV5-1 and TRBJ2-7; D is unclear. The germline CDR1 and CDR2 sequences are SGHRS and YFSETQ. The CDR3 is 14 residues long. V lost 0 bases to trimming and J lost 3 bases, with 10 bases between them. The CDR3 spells CASSLDRNIYEQYF. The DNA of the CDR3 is TGCGCCAGCAGCTTGGATCGGAATATCTACGAGCAGTACTTC. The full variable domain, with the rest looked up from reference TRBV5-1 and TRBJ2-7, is KAGVTQTPRYLIKTRGQQVTLSCSPISGHRSVSWYQQTPGQGLQFLFEYFSETQRNKGNFPGRFSGRQFSNSRSEMNVSTLELGDSALYLCASSLDRNIYEQYFGPGTRLTVT.

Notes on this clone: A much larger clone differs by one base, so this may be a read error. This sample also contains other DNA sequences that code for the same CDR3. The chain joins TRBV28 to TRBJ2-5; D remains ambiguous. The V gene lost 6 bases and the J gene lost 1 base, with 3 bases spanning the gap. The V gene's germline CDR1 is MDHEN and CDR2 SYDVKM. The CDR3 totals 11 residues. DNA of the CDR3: TGTGCCAGCAGCATCCAAGAGACCCAGTACTTC. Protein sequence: CASSIQETQYF.

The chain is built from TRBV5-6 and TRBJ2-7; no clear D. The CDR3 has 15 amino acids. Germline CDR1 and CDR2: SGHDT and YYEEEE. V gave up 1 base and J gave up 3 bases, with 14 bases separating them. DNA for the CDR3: TGTGCCAGCAGCTTGTACCCGCGCAGCCGCTACGAGCAGTACTTC. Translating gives CASSLYPRSRYEQYF.

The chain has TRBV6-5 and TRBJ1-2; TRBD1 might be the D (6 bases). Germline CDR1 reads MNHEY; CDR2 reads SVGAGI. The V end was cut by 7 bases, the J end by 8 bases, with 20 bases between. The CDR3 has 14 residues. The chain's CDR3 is CASNTINRAGGYTF. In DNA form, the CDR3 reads TGTGCCAGCAATACAATCAACAGGGCCGGGGGCTACACCTTC.

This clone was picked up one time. The CDR3 here is CASTRTVNTGELFF. The CDR3 DNA follows: TGTGCCAGCACCAGGACAGTGAACACCGGGGAGCTGTTTTTT. The chain employs TRBV2 and TRBJ2-2; a weak D match, TRBD1 (6 bases). Germline V gene data show CDR1 as SNHLY and CDR2 as FYNNEI. V gave up 7 bases and J gave up 1 base, with 10 bases separating them. The CDR3 sequence is 14 residues long.

The CDR3 DNA sequence: TGCAGCGGCGGGATGCCTGGCGCAGGAGATGAGCAGTTCTTC. It is translated as CSGGMPGAGDEQFF. The V and J genes are TRBV29-1 and TRBJ2-1, with a weak D call TRBD2 (6 bases). There are 14 residues in the CDR3. Germline CDR1 and CDR2: SQVTM and ANQGSEA. The V and J ends lost 7 bases and 8 bases respectively, with 21 bases between them.

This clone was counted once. The CDR3 region is CASSLFRGSIGELFF. Here the CDR3 DNA reads TGTGCCAGCAGTTTATTCCGGGGGTCTATCGGGGAGCTGTTTTTT. The V call is TRBV28, the J call TRBJ2-2, with TRBD2 as a possible D gene (6 bases). The CDR3 sequence is 15 residues long. Trimming shortened V by 1 base and J by 7 bases, and 13 bases separated the two germline ends. CDR1 MDHEN and CDR2 SYDVKM come from the germline V gene.

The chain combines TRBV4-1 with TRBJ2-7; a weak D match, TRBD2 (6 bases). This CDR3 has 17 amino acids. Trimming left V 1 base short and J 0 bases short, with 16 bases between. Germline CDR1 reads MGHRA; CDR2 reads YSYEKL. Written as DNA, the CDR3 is TGCGCCAGCAGCCAAGGACCGGGGAGGCCTGACTCCTACGAGCAGTACTTC. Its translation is CASSQGPGRPDSYEQYF.

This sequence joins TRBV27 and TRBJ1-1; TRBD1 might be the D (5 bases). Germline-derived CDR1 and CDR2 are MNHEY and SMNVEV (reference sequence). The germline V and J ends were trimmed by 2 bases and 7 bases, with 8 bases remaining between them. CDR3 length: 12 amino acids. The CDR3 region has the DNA TGTGCCAGCAGTTTAATCGGGGGTGAAGCTTTCTTT. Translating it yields CASSLIGGEAFF.

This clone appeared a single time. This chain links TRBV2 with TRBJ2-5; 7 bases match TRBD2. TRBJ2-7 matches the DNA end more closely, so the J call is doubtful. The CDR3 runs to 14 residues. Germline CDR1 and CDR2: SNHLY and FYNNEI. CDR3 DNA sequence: TGTGCCAGCCAGAGGGCGGGAGAAAACTACGAGCAGTACTTC. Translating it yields CASQRAGENYEQYF.

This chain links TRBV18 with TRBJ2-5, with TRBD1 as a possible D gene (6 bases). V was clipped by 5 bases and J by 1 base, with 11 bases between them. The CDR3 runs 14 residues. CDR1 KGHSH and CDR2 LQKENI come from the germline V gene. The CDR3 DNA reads TGTGCCAGCTCAGCAACAGGGCTCCAAGAGACCCAGTACTTC. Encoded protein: CASSATGLQETQYF.

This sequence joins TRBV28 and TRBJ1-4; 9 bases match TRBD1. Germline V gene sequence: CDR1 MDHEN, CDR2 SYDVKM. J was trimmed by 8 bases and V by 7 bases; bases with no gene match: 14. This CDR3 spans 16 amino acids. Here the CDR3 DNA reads TGTGCCAGCACCAACCCGGGCGGGACAGGGACCGAAAAACTGTTTTTT. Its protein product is CASTNPGGTGTEKLFF.

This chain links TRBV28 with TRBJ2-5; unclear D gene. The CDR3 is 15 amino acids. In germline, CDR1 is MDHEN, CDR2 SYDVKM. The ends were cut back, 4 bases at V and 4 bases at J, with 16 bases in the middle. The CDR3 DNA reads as TGTGCCAGCAGTTCCCGGGTGAGAGACCCAGAGACCCAGTACTTC. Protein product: CASSSRVRDPETQYF.

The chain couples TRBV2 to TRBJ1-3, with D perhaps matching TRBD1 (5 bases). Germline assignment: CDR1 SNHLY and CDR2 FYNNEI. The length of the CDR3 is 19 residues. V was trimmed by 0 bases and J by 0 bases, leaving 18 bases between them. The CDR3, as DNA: TGTGCCAGCAGTGAAGCTTTACCGGCGACAGACCGCTCTGGAAACACCATATATTTT. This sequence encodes CASSEALPATDRSGNTIYF.

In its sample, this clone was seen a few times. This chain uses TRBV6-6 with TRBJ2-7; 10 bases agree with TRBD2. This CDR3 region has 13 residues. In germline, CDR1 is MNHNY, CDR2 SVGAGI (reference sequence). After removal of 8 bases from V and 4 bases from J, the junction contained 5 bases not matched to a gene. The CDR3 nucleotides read TGTGCCAGCTCCTTAGCGGGGGGTTACGAGCAGTACTTC. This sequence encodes CASSLAGGYEQYF.

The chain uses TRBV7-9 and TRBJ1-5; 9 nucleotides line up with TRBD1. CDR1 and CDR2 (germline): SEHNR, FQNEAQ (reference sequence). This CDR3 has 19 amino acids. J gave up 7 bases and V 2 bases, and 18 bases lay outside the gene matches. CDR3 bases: TGTGCCAGCAGCTTAACCCCAGAGGGACAGGGCCACCGTGTACAGCCCCAGCATTTT. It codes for CASSLTPEGQGHRVQPQHF.

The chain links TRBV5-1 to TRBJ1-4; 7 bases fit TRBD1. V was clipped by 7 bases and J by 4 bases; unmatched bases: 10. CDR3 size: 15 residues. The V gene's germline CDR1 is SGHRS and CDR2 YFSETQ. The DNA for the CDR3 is TGCGCCAGCCGGAACGGACAGGCTGGTAATGAAAAACTGTTTTTT. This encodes CASRNGQAGNEKLFF.

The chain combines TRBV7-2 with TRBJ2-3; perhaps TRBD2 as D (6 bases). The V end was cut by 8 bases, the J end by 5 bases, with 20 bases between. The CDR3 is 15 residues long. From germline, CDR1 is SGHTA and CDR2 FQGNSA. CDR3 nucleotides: TGTGCCAGCGGACCTATGGGGGGAGTAGGAGATACGCAGTATTTT. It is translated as CASGPMGGVGDTQYF.

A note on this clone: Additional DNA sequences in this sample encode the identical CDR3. The CDR3 is CASSGQGDQPQHF. The DNA for the CDR3 is TGTGCCAGCAGCGGACAGGGAGATCAGCCCCAGCATTTT. The chain uses TRBV6-1 and TRBJ1-5, with 8 bases matching TRBD1. V was clipped by 6 bases and J by 5 bases; unmatched bases: 3. The CDR3 has 13 residues. The germline V gene has CDR1 MNHNS and CDR2 SASEGT.

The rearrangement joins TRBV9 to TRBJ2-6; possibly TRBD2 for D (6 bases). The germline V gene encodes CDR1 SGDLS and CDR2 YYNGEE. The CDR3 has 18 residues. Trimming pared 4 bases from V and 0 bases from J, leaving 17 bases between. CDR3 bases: TGTGCCAGCAGCCCCTCGGGAGCGTACGCCTCTGGGGCCAACGTCCTGACTTTC. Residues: CASSPSGAYASGANVLTF.

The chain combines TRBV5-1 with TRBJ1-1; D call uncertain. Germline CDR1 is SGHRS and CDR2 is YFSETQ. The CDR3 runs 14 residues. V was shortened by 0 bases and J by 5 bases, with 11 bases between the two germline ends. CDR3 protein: CASSLGNWETEAFF. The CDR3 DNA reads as TGCGCCAGCAGCTTGGGCAATTGGGAGACTGAAGCTTTCTTT.

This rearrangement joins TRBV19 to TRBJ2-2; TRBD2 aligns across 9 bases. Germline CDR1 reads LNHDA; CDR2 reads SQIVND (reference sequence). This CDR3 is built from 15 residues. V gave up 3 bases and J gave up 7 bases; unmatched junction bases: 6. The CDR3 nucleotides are TGTGCCAGTAGTATGGTAGCGGGAGTCGGCGGGGAGCTGTTTTTT. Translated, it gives CASSMVAGVGGELFF.

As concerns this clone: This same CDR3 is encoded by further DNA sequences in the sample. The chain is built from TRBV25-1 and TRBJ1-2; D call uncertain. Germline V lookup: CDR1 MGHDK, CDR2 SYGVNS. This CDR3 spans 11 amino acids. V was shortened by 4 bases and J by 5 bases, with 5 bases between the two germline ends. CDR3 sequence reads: CASSAGYGYTF. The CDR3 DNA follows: TGTGCCAGCAGTGCGGGGTATGGCTACACCTTC.

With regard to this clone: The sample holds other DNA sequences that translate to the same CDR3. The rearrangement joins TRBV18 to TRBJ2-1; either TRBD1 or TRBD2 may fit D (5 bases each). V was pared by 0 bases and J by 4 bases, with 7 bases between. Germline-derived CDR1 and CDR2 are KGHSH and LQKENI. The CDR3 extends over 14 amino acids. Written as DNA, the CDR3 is TGTGCCAGCTCACCACCGGGACGGTACAATGAGCAGTTCTTC. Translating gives CASSPPGRYNEQFF. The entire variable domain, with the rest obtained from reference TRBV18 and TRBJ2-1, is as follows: NAGVMQNPRHLVRRRGQEARLRCSPMKGHSHVYWYRQLPEEGLKFMVYLQKENIIDESGMPKERFSAEFPKEGPSILRIQQVVRGDSAAYFCASSPPGRYNEQFFGPGTRLTVL.